This T cell receptor beta chain was captured by sequencing in a study of blood T cell repertoires in COVID-19. For the study at large: T cells, B-cell-depleted T cells, or PBMCs supplied cDNA or gDNA.

This CDR3 has 14 amino acids. J gave up 3 bases and V 2 bases, and 5 bases lay outside the gene matches. Germline V gene data show CDR1 as SGHDT and CDR2 as YYEEEE. Per the original data handling: Amplified reference gene primers provided the basis for estimating nucleated cell counts. Profiling relied on immunoSEQ multiplex PCR, and the TCRdb table lists in-frame clones only, not all of them. V, J and clone size were drawn from that table, and D and trimming were deduced from the DNA. The sample has some 83,000 clones; about 84% are singletons. The source is a man in his fifties or sixties with active COVID-19. The sequencing input was peripheral blood. V gene TRBV5-6 combines with J gene TRBJ2-7; 7 nucleotides match TRBD1. The CDR3 protein is CASSFDRASYEQYF. CDR3 in DNA: TGTGCCAGCAGCTTCGACAGGGCCAGCTACGAGCAGTACTTC.